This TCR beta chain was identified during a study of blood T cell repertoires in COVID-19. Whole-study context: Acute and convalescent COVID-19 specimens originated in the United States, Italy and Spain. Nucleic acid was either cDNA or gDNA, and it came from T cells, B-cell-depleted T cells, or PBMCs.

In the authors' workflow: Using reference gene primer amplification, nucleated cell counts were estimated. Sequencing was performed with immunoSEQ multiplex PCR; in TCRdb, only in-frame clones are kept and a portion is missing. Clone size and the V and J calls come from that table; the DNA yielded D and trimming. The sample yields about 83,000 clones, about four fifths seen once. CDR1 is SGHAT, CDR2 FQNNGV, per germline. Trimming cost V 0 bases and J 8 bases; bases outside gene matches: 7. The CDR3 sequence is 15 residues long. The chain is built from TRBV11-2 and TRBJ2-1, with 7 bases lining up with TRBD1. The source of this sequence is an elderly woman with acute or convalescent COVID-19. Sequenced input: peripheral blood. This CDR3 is CASSLDSTGVHEQFF. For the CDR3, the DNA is TGTGCCAGCAGCTTAGATTCAACAGGGGTCCATGAGCAGTTCTTC.